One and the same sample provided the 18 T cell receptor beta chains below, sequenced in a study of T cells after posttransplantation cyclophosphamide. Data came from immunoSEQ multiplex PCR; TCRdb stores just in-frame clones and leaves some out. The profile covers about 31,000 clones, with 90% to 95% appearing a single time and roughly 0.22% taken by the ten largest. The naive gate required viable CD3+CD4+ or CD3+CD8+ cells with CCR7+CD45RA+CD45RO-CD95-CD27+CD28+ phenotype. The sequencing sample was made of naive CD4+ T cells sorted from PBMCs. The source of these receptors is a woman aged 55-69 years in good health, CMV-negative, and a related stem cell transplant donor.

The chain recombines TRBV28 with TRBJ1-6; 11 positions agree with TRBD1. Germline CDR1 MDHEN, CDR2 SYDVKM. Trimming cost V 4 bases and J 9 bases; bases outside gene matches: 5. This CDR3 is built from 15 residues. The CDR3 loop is CASSSGGQGVSPLHF. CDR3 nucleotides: TGTGCCAGCAGTTCGGGGGGACAGGGGGTTTCACCCCTCCACTTT. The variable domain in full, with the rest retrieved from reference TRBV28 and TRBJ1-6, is DVKVTQSSRYLVKRTGEKVFLECVQDMDHENMFWYRQDPGLGLRLIYFSYDVKMKEKGDIPEGYSVSREKKERFSLILESASTNQTSMYLCASSSGGQGVSPLHFGNGTRLTVT.

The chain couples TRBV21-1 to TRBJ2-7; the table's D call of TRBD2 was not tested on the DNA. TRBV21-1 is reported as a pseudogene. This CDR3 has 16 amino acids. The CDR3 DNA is TGTGCCAGCAGCTCGGAACGACTAGCGGAGAACTACGAGCAGTACTTC. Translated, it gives CASSSERLAENYEQYF.

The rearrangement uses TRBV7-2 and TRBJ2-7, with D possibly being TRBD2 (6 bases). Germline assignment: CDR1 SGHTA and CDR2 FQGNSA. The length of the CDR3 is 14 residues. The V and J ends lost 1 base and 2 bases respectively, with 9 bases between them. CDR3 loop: CASSLEVAAYEQYF. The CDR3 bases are TGTGCCAGCAGCTTAGAGGTAGCGGCCTACGAGCAGTACTTC.

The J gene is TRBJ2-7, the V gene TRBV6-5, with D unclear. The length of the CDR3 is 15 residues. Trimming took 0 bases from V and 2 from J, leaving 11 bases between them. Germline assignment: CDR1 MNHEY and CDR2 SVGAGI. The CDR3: CASSYSGSIAYEQYF. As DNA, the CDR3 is TGTGCCAGCAGTTACTCTGGCAGTATTGCCTACGAGCAGTACTTC.

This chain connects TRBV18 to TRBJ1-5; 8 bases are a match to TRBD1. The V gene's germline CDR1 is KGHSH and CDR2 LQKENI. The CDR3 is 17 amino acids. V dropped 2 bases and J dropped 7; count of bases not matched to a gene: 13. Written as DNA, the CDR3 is TGTGCCAGCTCACCATTTGTCCGGGGGACAGGCTGGCAGCCCCAGCATTTT. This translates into CASSPFVRGTGWQPQHF.

CDR3 DNA: TGCGCCAGCAGCGAGCGGGTGAGCAATGAGCAGTTCTTC. Its protein product is CASSERVSNEQFF. The rearrangement uses TRBV5-1 and TRBJ2-1; D is perhaps TRBD2 (6 bases). Germline-derived CDR1 and CDR2 are SGHRS and YFSETQ. The length of the CDR3 is 13 residues. V dropped 4 bases and J dropped 6 bases, with 11 bases sitting between them.

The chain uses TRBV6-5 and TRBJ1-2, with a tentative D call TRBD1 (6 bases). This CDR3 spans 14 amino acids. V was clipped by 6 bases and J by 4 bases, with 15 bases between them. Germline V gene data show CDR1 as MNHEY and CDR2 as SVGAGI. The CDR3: CASSQPTGPYGYTF. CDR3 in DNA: TGTGCCAGCAGCCAACCTACAGGGCCCTATGGCTACACCTTC.

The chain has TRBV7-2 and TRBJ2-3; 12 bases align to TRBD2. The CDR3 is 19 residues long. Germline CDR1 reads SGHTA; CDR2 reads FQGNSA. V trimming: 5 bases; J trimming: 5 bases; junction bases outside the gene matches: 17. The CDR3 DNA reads TGTGCCAGCAGCCCTTGGGGACAGGCACTAGCGGGGGGTAAAGATACGCAGTATTTT. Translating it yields CASSPWGQALAGGKDTQYF.

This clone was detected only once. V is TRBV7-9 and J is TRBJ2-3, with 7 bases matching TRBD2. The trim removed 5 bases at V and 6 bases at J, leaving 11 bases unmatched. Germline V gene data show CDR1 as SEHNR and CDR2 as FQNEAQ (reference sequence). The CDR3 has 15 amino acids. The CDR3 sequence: CASSVSSGGGDTQYF. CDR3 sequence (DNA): TGTGCCAGCAGCGTATCTAGCGGAGGCGGGGATACGCAGTATTTT.

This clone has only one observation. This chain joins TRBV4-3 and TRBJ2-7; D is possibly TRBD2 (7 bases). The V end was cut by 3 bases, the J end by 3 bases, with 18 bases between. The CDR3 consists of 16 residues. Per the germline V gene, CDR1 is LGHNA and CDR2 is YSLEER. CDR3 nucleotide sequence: TGCGCCAGCAGCCAGGATTTACACAGGGAGGGCTACGAGCAGTACTTC. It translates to CASSQDLHREGYEQYF.

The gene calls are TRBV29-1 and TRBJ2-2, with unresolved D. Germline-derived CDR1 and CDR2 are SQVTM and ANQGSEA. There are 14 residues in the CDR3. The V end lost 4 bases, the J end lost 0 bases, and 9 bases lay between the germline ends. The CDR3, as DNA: TGCAGCGTTGGGAGTAACTCGAACACCGGGGAGCTGTTTTTT. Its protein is CSVGSNSNTGELFF.

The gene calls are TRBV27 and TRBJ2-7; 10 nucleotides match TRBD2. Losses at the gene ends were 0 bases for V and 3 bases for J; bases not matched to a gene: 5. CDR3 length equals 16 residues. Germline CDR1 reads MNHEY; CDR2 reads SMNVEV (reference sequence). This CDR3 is CASSLSLASGSYEQYF. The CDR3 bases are TGTGCCAGCAGTTTATCGTTGGCTAGCGGGAGCTACGAGCAGTACTTC.

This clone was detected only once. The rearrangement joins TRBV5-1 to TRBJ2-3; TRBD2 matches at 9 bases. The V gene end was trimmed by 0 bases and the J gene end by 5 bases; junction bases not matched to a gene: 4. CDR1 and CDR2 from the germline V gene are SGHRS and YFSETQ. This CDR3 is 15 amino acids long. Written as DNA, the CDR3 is TGCGCCAGCAGCTTGGGGGTAGCGGGAGTAGATACGCAGTATTTT. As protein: CASSLGVAGVDTQYF.

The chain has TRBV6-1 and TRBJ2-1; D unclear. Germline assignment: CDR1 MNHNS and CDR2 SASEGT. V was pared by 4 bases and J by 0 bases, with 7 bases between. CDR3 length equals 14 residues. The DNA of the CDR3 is TGTGCCAGCAGTGCTGTCAGCTCCTACAATGAGCAGTTCTTC. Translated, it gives CASSAVSSYNEQFF.

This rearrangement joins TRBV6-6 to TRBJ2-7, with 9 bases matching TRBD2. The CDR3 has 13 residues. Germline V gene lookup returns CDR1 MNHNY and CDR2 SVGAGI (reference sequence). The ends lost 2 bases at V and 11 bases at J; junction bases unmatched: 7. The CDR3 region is CASSYGVAGAEYF. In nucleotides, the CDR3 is TGTGCCAGCAGTTACGGGGTAGCGGGAGCGGAGTACTTC.

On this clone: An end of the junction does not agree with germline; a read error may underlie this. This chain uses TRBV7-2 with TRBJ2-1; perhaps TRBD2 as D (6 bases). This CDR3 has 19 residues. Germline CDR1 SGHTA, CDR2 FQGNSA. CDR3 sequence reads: CASSLLLSSGPSSYNGQFF. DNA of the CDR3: TGTGCCAGCAGCTTACTTCTGTCCAGCGGGCCCAGCTCCTACAATGGGCAGTTCTTC.

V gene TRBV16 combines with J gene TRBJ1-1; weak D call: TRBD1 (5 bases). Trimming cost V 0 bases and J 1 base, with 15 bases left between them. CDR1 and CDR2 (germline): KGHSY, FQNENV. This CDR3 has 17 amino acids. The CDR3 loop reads CASSQSGEAGRNTEAFF. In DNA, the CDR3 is TGTGCCAGCAGCCAATCCGGGGAGGCAGGGCGGAACACTGAAGCTTTCTTT.

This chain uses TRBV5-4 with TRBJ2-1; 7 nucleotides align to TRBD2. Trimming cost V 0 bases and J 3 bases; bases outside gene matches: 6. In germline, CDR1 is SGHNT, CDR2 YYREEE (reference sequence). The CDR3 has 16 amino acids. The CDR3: CASSLGSGADYNEQFF. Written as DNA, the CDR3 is TGTGCCAGCAGCTTGGGGAGCGGGGCTGACTACAATGAGCAGTTCTTC.